This TCR beta chain was documented in a study of Graves' ophthalmopathy and Graves' hyperthyroidism. Background on the study: The term stable hyperthyroidism indicated an absence of ophthalmopathy within 18 months of follow-up. Study-wide results and limits: A 13-signature model separated ophthalmopathy from stable hyperthyroidism, reaching about 88% sensitivity and roughly 84% specificity cross-validated.

The authors amplified TCR beta CDR3 regions, and they did so from RNA transcripts for repertoire sequencing. Scientists carried out first-round RT-PCR using HTBI primers and then a second-round multiplex PCR. TCRdb re-called the multiplex PCR reads through MiXCR, storing one row per CDR3 protein. The sample yields about 550,000 distinct CDR3 sequences, roughly 39% seen once. Hyperthyroidism patients, all newly diagnosed, had under 2 months' duration and ages of 18 to 65. After removal of 8 bases from V and 2 bases from J, the junction contained 15 bases not matched to a gene. There are 18 residues in the CDR3. CDR1 SNHLY and CDR2 FYNNEI come from the germline V gene. This clonotype has just a few counts. What it binds is not known.

The receptor comes from an adult man with Graves' hyperthyroidism. The sequencing input was peripheral blood or thyroid tissue (not recorded which). V is TRBV2 and J is TRBJ2-7, with 13 bases fitting TRBD2. The CDR3 protein is CASSPKAGGLAGTYEQYF. CDR3 bases: TGTGCCAGCTCACCAAAGGCGGGGGGACTAGCGGGAACCTACGAGCAGTACTTC.